This T cell receptor beta chain derives from a study of beta chain features in type 1 diabetes. Turning to the study itself: Across the samples, approximately 98,000,000 sorted cells were examined in total.

Whole-study findings and limits: Among type 1 diabetes patients, VDJ junctions had fewer insertions and more deletions. Shorter templates might be favored by PCR, equally in patients and controls. In all four CD4+ subsets, TCRB CDR3 length was significantly, moderately reduced in type 1 diabetes.

Investigators reverse transcribed all isolated RNA, so they sequenced expressed TCRB transcripts. Repertoires were generated with immunoSEQ multiplex PCR, while TCRdb's copy carries only in-frame clones and drops some. The sample includes 600,000 to 700,000 clones, around an eighth of them seen just once. This clone was found a few times. Its target is unknown. Sorting with CD45RO/CCR7/CD25/CD127/CD95/CD27 yielded naive, central memory, regulatory and stem-like memory CD4+ cells. The germline V gene encodes CDR1 SQVTM and CDR2 ANQGSEA. J lost 3 bases, V lost 5 bases, and 5 bases had no gene match. The CDR3 totals 13 residues.

Sequenced: naive CD4+ T cells from blood. This TCR came from a man aged 18 to 29 with type 1 diabetes. The chain links TRBV29-1 to TRBJ2-7; 9 bases fit TRBD1. DNA for the CDR3: TGCAGCGTTAACGGACAGGGGAGCTACGAGCAGTACTTC. It codes for CSVNGQGSYEQYF.